Shown below are 14 T cell receptor beta chains from a single sample sequenced in a study of CD8 T cells in Susac syndrome. Random hexamers were used to reverse transcribe an amount of roughly 0.45 to 1 ug RNA. TCRdb re-derived calls from the immunoSEQ multiplex PCR reads in MiXCR, one entry per CDR3 protein. The table has 250,000 to 300,000 distinct CDR3 sequences, around nine tenths seen once. Sequencing used CD8+ T cells from PBMCs. These receptors were collected from a human donor with multiple sclerosis.

Here the CDR3 DNA reads TGTGCCTGGAGCGCACTAGCGCCTCAAGAGACCCAGTACTTC. Translated: CAWSALAPQETQYF. The rearrangement uses TRBV30 and TRBJ2-5, with 7 positions matching TRBD2. Trimming took 3 bases from V and 2 from J; bases not matched to a gene: 6. The CDR3 has 14 amino acids. CDR1 is GTSNPN and CDR2 is SVGIG in the germline V gene (reference sequence).

This clonotype was counted between two and nine times. J is TRBJ2-7 and V is TRBV6-5, with unresolved D. The CDR3 extends over 11 amino acids. Germline lookup yields CDR1 MNHEY and CDR2 SVGAGI. Trimming removed 2 bases at V and 6 bases at J, with 5 bases between. The CDR3 DNA reads TGTGCCAGCAGTTACGCGGCCGAGCAGTACTTC. It encodes CASSYAAEQYF.

Only one count was recorded for this clonotype. The genes are TRBV6-2 or TRBV6-3 and TRBJ2-3; D not certain. The V gene's germline CDR1 is MNHEY and CDR2 SVGEGT. CDR3 length equals 12 residues. V lost 6 bases and J lost 5, with 9 bases in between. The CDR3 sequence: CASRDPGDTQYF. Written as DNA, the CDR3 is TGTGCCAGCAGGGACCCGGGAGATACGCAGTATTTT.

This chain connects TRBV29-1 to TRBJ2-7; TRBD1 agrees at 8 bases. Germline V gene data show CDR1 as SQVTM and CDR2 as ANQGSEA. The CDR3 runs to 13 residues. V lost 4 bases to trimming and J lost 5 bases; unmatched junction nucleotides: 7. The CDR3 region has the DNA TGCAGCGTTGGACAGGGGATGGAAAACGAGCAGTACTTC. This codes for CSVGQGMENEQYF.

The chain has TRBV29-1 and TRBJ1-4; a weak D match, TRBD1 (6 bases). The CDR3 spans 12 residues. V was pared by 6 bases and J by 7 bases, with 12 bases between. CDR1 and CDR2 from the germline V gene are SQVTM and ANQGSEA. CDR3 DNA sequence: TGCAGCGTGGACAGTAATGGTGAAAAACTGTTTTTT. Its translation is CSVDSNGEKLFF.

This rearrangement joins TRBV7-3 to TRBJ2-2; 8 bases are a match to TRBD2. CDR3 length: 15 amino acids. V was pared by 5 bases and J by 5 bases, with 7 bases of the junction left unmatched. The germline CDR1 and CDR2 sequences are SGHTA and FQGTGA. The CDR3 spells CASSPGGAGTGELFF. The CDR3 DNA sequence: TGTGCCAGCAGCCCCGGGGGGGCCGGAACCGGGGAGCTGTTTTTT. The full variable domain, rest sourced from reference TRBV7-3 and TRBJ2-2, is GAGVSQTPSNKVTEKGKYVELRCDPISGHTALYWYRQSLGQGPEFLIYFQGTGAADDSGLPNDRFFAVRPEGSVSTLKIQRTERGDSAVYLCASSPGGAGTGELFFGEGSRLTVL.

The V and J genes are TRBV6-5 and TRBJ2-1, with 10 bases identical to TRBD1. The CDR3 is made up of 16 amino acids. Germline V gives CDR1 MNHEY, CDR2 SVGAGI. The trim removed 0 bases at V and 3 bases at J, leaving 2 bases unmatched. CDR3 protein: CASSYSRTGGYNEQFF. For the CDR3, the DNA is TGTGCCAGCAGTTACTCCCGGACAGGGGGCTACAATGAGCAGTTCTTC.

V is TRBV4-3 and J is TRBJ2-1; 10 bases are shared with TRBD2. This CDR3 has 18 amino acids. With 5 bases clipped from V and 5 bases from J, the junction kept 15 bases outside the gene matches. Germline values: CDR1 LGHNA, CDR2 YSLEER. The CDR3 protein is CASSEAMAGLAENNEQFF. The DNA for the CDR3 is TGCGCCAGCAGCGAAGCCATGGCAGGACTAGCGGAAAACAATGAGCAGTTCTTC.

V is TRBV27 and J is TRBJ2-5, with 10 bases matching TRBD1. CDR3 length equals 17 residues. Per the germline V gene, CDR1 is MNHEY and CDR2 is SMNVEV (reference sequence). Trimming at V came to 2 bases and at J to 4 bases, leaving 10 bases not matched to a gene. The CDR3 DNA follows: TGTGCCAGCAGTTTAATATTCGACAGGGGGCGATCAGAGACCCAGTACTTC. This codes for CASSLIFDRGRSETQYF.

The V call is TRBV9, the J call TRBJ2-7; D may be TRBD1 or TRBD2 (6 bases each). This CDR3 contains 15 residues. The V and J ends lost 1 base and 3 bases respectively, with 14 bases between them. Germline loops: CDR1 SGDLS, CDR2 YYNGEE. CDR3 coding DNA: TGTGCCAGCAGCGTAACGGGGGCTCAGGGCTACGAGCAGTACTTC. Protein product: CASSVTGAQGYEQYF.

V is TRBV6-2 or TRBV6-3 and J is TRBJ1-1, with TRBD1 as a possible D gene (5 bases). CDR1 and CDR2 from the germline V gene are MNHEY and SVGEGT. V gave up 3 bases and J gave up 5 bases, with 10 bases separating them. This CDR3 comprises 13 residues. CDR3 loop: CASSYGGVTEAFF. CDR3 nucleotide sequence: TGTGCCAGCAGTTATGGAGGGGTAACTGAAGCTTTCTTT.

The rearrangement links TRBV5-1 to TRBJ2-6; no definite D call. Looked up from germline, CDR1 is SGHRS and CDR2 is YFSETQ. V shed 1 base and J shed 4 bases, with 27 bases lying between them. This CDR3 has 21 residues. The CDR3 region has the DNA TGCGCCAGCAGCTTGACGACTCCCCACTTAGAGGTGGCTACAGGGGCCAACGTCCTGACTTTC. Translated, it gives CASSLTTPHLEVATGANVLTF.

The genes are TRBV29-1 and TRBJ2-1; unclear D gene. The V and J ends lost 2 bases and 7 bases respectively, with 9 bases between them. Germline lookup yields CDR1 SQVTM and CDR2 ANQGSEA. The CDR3 spans 12 residues. CDR3 loop: CSVEKSPNEQFF. The CDR3 region has the DNA TGCAGCGTTGAAAAGTCCCCTAATGAGCAGTTCTTC.

This rearrangement joins TRBV18 to TRBJ2-2; D remains ambiguous. The length of the CDR3 is 14 residues. Trimming cost V 0 bases and J 1 base, with 3 bases left between them. CDR1 is KGHSH, CDR2 LQKENI, per germline. CDR3 in amino acids: CASSPPQNTGELFF. CDR3 nucleotide sequence: TGTGCCAGCTCACCACCCCAGAACACCGGGGAGCTGTTTTTT.